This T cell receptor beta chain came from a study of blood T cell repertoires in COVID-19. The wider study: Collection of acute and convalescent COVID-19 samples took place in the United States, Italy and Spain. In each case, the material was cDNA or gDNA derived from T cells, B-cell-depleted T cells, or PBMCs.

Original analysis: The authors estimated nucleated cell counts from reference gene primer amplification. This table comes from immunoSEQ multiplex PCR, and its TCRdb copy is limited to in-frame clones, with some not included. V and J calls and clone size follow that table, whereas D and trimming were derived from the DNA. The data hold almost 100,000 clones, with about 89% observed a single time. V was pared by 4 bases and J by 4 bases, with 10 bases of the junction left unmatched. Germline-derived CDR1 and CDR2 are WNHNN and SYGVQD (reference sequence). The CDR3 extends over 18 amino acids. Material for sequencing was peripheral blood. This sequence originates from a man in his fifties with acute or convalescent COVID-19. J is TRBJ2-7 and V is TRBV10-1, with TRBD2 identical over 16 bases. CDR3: CASSARGLAGGPEYEQYF. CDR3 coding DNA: TGCGCCAGCAGTGCCCGGGGACTAGCGGGAGGGCCTGAGTACGAGCAGTACTTC.